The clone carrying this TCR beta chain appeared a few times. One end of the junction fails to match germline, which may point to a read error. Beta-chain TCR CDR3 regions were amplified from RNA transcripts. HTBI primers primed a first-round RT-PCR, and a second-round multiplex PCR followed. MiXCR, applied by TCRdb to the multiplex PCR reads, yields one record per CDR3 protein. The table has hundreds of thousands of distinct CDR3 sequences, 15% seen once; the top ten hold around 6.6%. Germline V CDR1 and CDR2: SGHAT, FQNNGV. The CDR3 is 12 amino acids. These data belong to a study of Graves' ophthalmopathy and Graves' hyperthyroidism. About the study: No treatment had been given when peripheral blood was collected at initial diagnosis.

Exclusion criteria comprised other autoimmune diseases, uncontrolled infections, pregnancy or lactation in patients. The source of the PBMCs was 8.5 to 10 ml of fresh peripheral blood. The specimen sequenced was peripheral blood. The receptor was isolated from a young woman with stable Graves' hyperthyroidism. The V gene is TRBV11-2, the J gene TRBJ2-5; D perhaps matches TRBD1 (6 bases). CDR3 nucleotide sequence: TGTGCCAGCAGCACAGTCCGACAGGCCCAATACTTC. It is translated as CASSTVRQAQYF. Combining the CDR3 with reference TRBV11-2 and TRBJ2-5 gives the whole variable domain EAGVAQSPRYKIIEKRQSVAFWCNPISGHATLYWYQQILGQGPKLLIQFQNNGVVDDSQLPKDRFSAERLKGVDSTLKIQPAKLEDSAVYLCASSTVRQAQYFGPGTRLLVL.